This T cell receptor beta chain was identified during a study of early T cells in non-severe SARS-CoV-2 infection. TCRdb analysed the 5' RACE reads with MiXCR anew, one entry per CDR3 protein. The data show over 35,000 distinct CDR3 sequences, approximately 6.2% seen once. The CDR3 sequence is 13 residues long. Trimming shortened V by 3 bases and J by 4 bases, and 12 bases separated the two germline ends. Germline values: CDR1 SQVTM, CDR2 ANQGSEA. This clonotype was counted at least ten times. The receptor's source is an adult who was a healthcare worker with PCR-confirmed SARS-CoV-2 infection or an uninfected control (not recorded which). The V gene is TRBV29-1, the J gene TRBJ1-1, with D unresolved. Sequenced here: whole blood, sampled at baseline. The CDR3 DNA sequence: TGCAGCGTTGATTTTATCTCCGGCACTGAAGCTTTCTTT. Encoded protein: CSVDFISGTEAFF.